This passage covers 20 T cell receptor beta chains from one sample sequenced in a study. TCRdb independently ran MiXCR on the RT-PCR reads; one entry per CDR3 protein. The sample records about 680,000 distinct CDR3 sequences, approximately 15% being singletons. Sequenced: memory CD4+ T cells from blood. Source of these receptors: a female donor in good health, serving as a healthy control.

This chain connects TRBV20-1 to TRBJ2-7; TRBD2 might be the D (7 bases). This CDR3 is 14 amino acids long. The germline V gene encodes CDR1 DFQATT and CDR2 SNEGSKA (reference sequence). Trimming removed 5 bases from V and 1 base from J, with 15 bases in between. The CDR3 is CSAAGGRGSYEQYF. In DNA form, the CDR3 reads TGCAGTGCTGCCGGGGGGAGGGGGTCCTACGAGCAGTACTTC.

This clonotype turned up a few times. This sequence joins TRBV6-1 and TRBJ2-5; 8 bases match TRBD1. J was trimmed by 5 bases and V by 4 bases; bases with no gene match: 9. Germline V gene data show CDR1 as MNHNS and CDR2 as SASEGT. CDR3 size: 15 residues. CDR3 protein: CASSARTGSGETQYF. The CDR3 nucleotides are TGTGCCAGCAGTGCCAGGACAGGGTCCGGGGAGACCCAGTACTTC.

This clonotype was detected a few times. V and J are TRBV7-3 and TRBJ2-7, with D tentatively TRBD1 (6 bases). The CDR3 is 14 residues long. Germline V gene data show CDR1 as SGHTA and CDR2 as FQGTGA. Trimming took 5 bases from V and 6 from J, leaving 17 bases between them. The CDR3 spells CASSLDRFSGEQYF. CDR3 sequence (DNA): TGTGCCAGCAGCCTCGACAGGTTCTCTGGCGAGCAGTACTTC.

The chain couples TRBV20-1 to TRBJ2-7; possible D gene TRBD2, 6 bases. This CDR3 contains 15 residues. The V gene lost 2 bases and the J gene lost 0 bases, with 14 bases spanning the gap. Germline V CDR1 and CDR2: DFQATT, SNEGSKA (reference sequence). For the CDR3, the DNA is TGCAGTGCTAGACCCGGGACTTTAAGCTCCTACGAGCAGTACTTC. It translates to CSARPGTLSSYEQYF.

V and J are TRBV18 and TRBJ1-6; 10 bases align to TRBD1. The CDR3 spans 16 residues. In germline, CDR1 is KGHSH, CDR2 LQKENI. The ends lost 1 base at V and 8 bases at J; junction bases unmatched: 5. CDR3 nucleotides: TGTGCCAGCTCACCACTAGAAGGGACAGGGGATTCACCCCTCCACTTT. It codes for CASSPLEGTGDSPLHF.

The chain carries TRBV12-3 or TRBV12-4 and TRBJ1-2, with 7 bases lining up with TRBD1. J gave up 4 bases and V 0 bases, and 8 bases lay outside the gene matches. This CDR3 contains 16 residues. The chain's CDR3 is CASSLADRDRSYGYTF. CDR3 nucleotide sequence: TGTGCCAGCAGTTTAGCAGACCGGGACAGAAGCTATGGCTACACCTTC.

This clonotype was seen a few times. Here the CDR3 DNA reads TGTGCCAGCAGCCTGGGGACACCGGATTCACCCCTCCACTTT. Translating gives CASSLGTPDSPLHF. This chain uses TRBV7-6 with TRBJ1-6; D might be TRBD1 (6 bases). From germline, CDR1 is SGHVS and CDR2 FNYEAQ. The V end lost 5 bases, the J end lost 8 bases, and 13 bases lay between the germline ends. The CDR3 loop spans 14 amino acids.

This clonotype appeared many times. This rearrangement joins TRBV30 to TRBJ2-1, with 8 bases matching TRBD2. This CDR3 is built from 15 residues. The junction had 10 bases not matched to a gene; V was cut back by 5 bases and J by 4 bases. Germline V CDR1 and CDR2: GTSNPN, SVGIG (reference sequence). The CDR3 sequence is CAWGRTSGMYNEQFF. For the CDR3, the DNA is TGTGCCTGGGGCCGAACTAGCGGAATGTACAATGAGCAGTTCTTC.

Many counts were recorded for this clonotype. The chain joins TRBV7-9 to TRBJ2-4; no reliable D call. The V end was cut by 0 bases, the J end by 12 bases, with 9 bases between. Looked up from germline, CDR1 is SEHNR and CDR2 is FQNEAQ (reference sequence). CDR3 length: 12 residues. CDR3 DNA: TGTGCCAGCAGCTTAGCCCCCGGGCCTCAGTACTTC. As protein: CASSLAPGPQYF.

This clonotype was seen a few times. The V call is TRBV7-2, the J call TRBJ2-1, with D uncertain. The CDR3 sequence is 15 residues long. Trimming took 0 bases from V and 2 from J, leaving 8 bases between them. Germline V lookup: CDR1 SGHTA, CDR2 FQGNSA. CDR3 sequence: CASSLAAQAYNEQFF. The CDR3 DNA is TGTGCCAGCAGCTTAGCGGCCCAGGCCTACAATGAGCAGTTCTTC.

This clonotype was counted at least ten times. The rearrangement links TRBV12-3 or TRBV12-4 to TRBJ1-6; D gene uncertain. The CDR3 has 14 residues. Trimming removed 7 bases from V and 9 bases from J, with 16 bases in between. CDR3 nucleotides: TGTGCCAGCACTATAGGTGGTTTAGGTTCACCCCTCCACTTT. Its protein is CASTIGGLGSPLHF.

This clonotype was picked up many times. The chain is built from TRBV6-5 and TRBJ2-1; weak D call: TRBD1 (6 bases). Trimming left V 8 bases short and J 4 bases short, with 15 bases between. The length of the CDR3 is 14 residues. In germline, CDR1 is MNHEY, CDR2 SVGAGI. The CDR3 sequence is CASGDRPLYNEQFF. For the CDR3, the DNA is TGTGCCAGCGGTGACAGGCCCCTATACAATGAGCAGTTCTTC.

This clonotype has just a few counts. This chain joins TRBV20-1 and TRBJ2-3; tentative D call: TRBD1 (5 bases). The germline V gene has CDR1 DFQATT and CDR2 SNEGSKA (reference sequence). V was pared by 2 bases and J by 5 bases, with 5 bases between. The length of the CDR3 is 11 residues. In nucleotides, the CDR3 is TGCAGTGCTAGACAGGGAGATACGCAGTATTTT. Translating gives CSARQGDTQYF.

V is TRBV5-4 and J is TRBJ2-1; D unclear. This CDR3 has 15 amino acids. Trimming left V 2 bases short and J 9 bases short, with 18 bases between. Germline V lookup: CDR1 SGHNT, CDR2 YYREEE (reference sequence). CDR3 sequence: CASSFDGPRVGEQFF. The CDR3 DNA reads TGTGCCAGCAGCTTTGACGGGCCACGGGTTGGTGAGCAGTTCTTC.

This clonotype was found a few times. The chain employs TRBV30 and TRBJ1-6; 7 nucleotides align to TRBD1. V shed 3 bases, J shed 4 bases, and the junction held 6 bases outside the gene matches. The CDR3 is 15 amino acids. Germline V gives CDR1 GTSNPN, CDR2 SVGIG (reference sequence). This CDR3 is CAWRDRDRYNSPLHF. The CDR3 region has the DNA TGTGCCTGGAGGGACCGGGACAGATATAATTCACCCCTCCACTTT. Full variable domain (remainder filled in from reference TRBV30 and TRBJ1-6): SQTIHQWPATLVQPVGSPLSLECTVEGTSNPNLYWYRQAAGRGLQLLFYSVGIGQISSEVPQNLSASRPQDRQFILSSKKLLLSDSGFYLCAWRDRDRYNSPLHFGNGTRLTVT.

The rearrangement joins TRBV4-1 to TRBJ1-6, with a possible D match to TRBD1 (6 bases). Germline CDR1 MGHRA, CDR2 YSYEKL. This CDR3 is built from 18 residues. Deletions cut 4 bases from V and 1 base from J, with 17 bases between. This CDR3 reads CASSPGGDSRSYNSPLHF. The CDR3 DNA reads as TGCGCCAGCAGCCCCGGGGGCGATTCGAGGTCCTATAATTCACCCCTCCACTTT.

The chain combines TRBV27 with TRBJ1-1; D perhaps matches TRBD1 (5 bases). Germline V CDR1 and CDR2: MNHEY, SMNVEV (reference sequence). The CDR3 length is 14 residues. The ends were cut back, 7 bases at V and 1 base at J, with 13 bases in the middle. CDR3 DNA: TGTGCCAGCACCCCAACAGGTACGAACACTGAAGCTTTCTTT. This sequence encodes CASTPTGTNTEAFF.

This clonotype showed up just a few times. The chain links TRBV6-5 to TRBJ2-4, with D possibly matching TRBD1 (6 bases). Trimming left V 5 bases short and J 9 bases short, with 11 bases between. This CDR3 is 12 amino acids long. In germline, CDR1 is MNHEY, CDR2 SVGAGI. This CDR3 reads CASSPGVGIQYF. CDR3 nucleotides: TGTGCCAGCAGTCCAGGGGTGGGCATTCAGTACTTC.

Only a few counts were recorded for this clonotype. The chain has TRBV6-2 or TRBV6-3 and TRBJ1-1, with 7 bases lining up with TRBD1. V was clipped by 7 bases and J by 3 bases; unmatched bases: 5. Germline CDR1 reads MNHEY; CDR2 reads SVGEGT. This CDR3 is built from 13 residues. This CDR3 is CASKGQGDTEAFF. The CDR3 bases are TGTGCCAGCAAGGGGCAGGGGGACACTGAAGCTTTCTTT.

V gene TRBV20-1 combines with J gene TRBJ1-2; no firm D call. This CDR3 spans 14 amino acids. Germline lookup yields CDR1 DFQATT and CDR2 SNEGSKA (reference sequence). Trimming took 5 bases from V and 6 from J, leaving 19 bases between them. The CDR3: CSASSYPNRNGYTF. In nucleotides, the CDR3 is TGCAGTGCTTCAAGTTACCCCAACCGGAATGGCTACACCTTC.